This T cell receptor beta chain comes out of a study of cytotoxic CD8 clonotypes in ibrutinib-treated CLL (dated by TCRdb to the early 2020s). As for the study more broadly: The cohort included more than 14 treatment-naive and some 10 relapsed/refractory patients; about 18 were IGHV unmutated. Cryopreserved peripheral blood mononuclear cells were obtained before treatment, at response, and at either sustained remission or disease progression. Partial responses were observed in around 25 patients and complete responses in 2; after a median follow-up of 68 months, remission was maintained in 14 patients and progression was observed in approximately 12. Longitudinal samples were obtainable from about 30% of the 86 participants in the trial. On average, each sample had about 250,000 productive templates and almost 95,000 productive rearrangements. Response samples were taken after a median of approximately 13 months on treatment, ranging from about 6 to 40 months. Patients were still on ibrutinib when every remission and progressive disease sample was collected.

A MiSeq instrument was used for deep resolution sequencing, which targeted depths ranging from 1 in 1 million up to 1 in 200,000 T cells, with coverage averaging 10x for each clonotype. The immunoSEQ hsTCRB Kit was used to generate TCR beta libraries. Regarding the original processing steps: ImmunoSEQ Data Assistant and ImmunoSEQ Analyzer were used for data analysis, and V, D and J genes were assigned according to IMGT definitions. Clonality was computed as one minus normalized Shannon entropy of productive rearrangement frequencies, ranging from 0 to 1. Only overrepresented clonotypes making up at least 0.05% of each patient's repertoire were included in the public clonotype analysis. About twelve age-matched healthy donor repertoires from immuneACCESS were used as controls for clonality. TCRdb provides this immuneACCESS table in a form limited to in-frame rearrangements. Some clones are lacking; in checked studies, under half of them reflect an unresolved V gene, and why the rest are absent is not known. The DNA gave D and trimming, while V, J and clone size come from that table. Present in this sample are more than 55,000 clones, less than 75% of which were seen just once. Roughly two fifths of the sample comes from the top ten.

The time point label on this specimen signifies: 12 months on ibrutinib. For TCR beta library preparation, roughly 2.1 micrograms of genomic DNA was extracted from cryopreserved PBMCs. Longitudinal blood samples from CLL patients on ibrutinib monotherapy underwent high-throughput TCR beta sequencing. Patients were enrolled in a phase 2 open-label single-center ibrutinib monotherapy trial. About this clone: Its antigen has not been determined. No much larger clone is present one base from it, and per-base qualities are unavailable.

Overall study results and their limits: At baseline, clonality was higher than in age-matched healthy donors and showed a strong correlation with circulating CD8+ T-cell counts. Public clonotypes were rare and either contracted or stayed stable during treatment, and the rise in clonality at ibrutinib response reflected the expansion of private clonotypes. Sampling times were not matched between sustained-remission and progressing patients, and lymph node repertoires were not studied. An increase in clonality was observed at ibrutinib response, with clonality remaining stable during sustained remission and falling back toward baseline at progression.

Cut back by 2 bases and 1 base, the V and J ends lie 3 bases apart. CDR1 and CDR2 (SNHLY, FYNNEI) derive from the germline V gene. Inclusive of the bounding cysteine and phenylalanine, the CDR3 is 12 residues long. Solely the CDR3 DNA is kept, with 36 bases framed from the first base. Sequencing was performed on PBMCs, taken after 12 months of ibrutinib treatment. In this chain, TRBV2 is recombined with TRBJ2-7; no confident D gene assignment can be made. This sequence originates from a human donor with chronic lymphocytic leukemia. Here is the DNA: TGTGCCAGCAGTGAACTTTCCTACGAGCAGTACTTC. This is translated as CASSELSYEQYF.